A selection of T cell receptor beta chains follows, all from one sample in a study of cytotoxic CD8 clonotypes in ibrutinib-treated CLL. TCRdb's table, derived via immunoSEQ multiplex PCR, lists solely in-frame clones and lacks some. The data contain around 140,000 clones, 80% to 90% of them singletons. The input for sequencing was PBMCs, taken after 24 months of ibrutinib treatment. These receptors were collected from a human donor with chronic lymphocytic leukemia. The conserved cysteine and the conserved F or W are not part of the CDR3 here. Each record gives: V gene, J gene, CDR3 protein.

v_call: TRBV5-6
j_call: TRBJ2-7
cdr3_aa: ASSRKRREQY

v_call: TRBV2
j_call: TRBJ2-7
cdr3_aa: ASSGLATRTYEQY

v_call: TRBV28
j_call: TRBJ2-7
cdr3_aa: ASSEGTVGSYEQY

v_call: TRBV9
j_call: TRBJ1-4
cdr3_aa: ASSVGRGTNEKLF

v_call: TRBV19
j_call: TRBJ1-5
cdr3_aa: ASRNGGAGNQPQH

v_call: TRBV7-9
j_call: TRBJ1-2
cdr3_aa: ASSLVTGKDYGYT

v_call: TRBV7-9
j_call: TRBJ1-2
cdr3_aa: ASSFSAGYT

v_call: TRBV5-4
j_call: TRBJ1-1
cdr3_aa: ASSSNSGGVNTEAF

v_call: TRBV5-4
j_call: TRBJ2-6
cdr3_aa: ASTPWGSGANVLT

v_call: TRBV28
j_call: TRBJ2-5
cdr3_aa: ASSSSSLSGMETQY

v_call: TRBV6-6
j_call: TRBJ1-1
cdr3_aa: ASSRDSRNTEAF

v_call: TRBV5-1
j_call: TRBJ1-1
cdr3_aa: ASSLKVGQGYTEAF

v_call: TRBV7-9
j_call: TRBJ2-7
cdr3_aa: ASSLAGGEQY

v_call: TRBV20-1
j_call: TRBJ2-7
cdr3_aa: SADRYEQY

v_call: TRBV11-2
j_call: TRBJ2-7
cdr3_aa: ASRTGDLDEQY

v_call: TRBV5-4
j_call: TRBJ2-5
cdr3_aa: ASRITGQGETQY

v_call: TRBV7-9
j_call: TRBJ2-5
cdr3_aa: ASSLRGSNQETQY

v_call: TRBV5-8
j_call: TRBJ1-6
cdr3_aa: ASSPRRGNSPLH

v_call: TRBV7-2
j_call: TRBJ1-3
cdr3_aa: ASSSSGAAAGNTIY

v_call: TRBV11-2
j_call: TRBJ1-1
cdr3_aa: ASSSSLRTGMNTEAF

v_call: TRBV11-2
j_call: TRBJ2-2
cdr3_aa: ASSLELAGGPPANTGELF

v_call: TRBV4-3
j_call: TRBJ1-4
cdr3_aa: ASSQDPGGKDEAEKLF

v_call: TRBV7-2
j_call: TRBJ2-5
cdr3_aa: ASSSRTSGGARETQY

v_call: TRBV28
j_call: TRBJ2-3
cdr3_aa: ASSSQDTDTQY

v_call: TRBV18
j_call: TRBJ1-5
cdr3_aa: ASSPGFSGSNQPQH

v_call: TRBV29-1
j_call: TRBJ2-3
cdr3_aa: SVGLALLRDTQY

v_call: TRBV12-2
j_call: TRBJ1-5
cdr3_aa: ASRPPGDGSNQPQH

v_call: TRBV6-1
j_call: TRBJ2-1
cdr3_aa: ASSFLGEQF

v_call: TRBV18
j_call: TRBJ1-1
cdr3_aa: ASSPLTAGQTNTEAF

v_call: TRBV19
j_call: TRBJ2-7
cdr3_aa: ASSLDPETSGRLAEQY

v_call: TRBV7-6
j_call: TRBJ2-1
cdr3_aa: ASSIPGTSGLRSYNEQF

v_call: TRBV28
j_call: TRBJ1-3
cdr3_aa: ASSLGPSGNTIY

v_call: TRBV23-1
j_call: TRBJ1-3
cdr3_aa: ASSRNPHLRSGNTIY

v_call: TRBV19
j_call: TRBJ2-6
cdr3_aa: ASSMEGTQANVLT

v_call: TRBV9
j_call: TRBJ1-1
cdr3_aa: ASSVRGGGTEAF

v_call: TRBV4-1
j_call: TRBJ1-1
cdr3_aa: ASSPTVNTEAF

v_call: TRBV29-1
j_call: TRBJ2-2
cdr3_aa: SVEDRGPGELF

v_call: TRBV19
j_call: TRBJ1-6
cdr3_aa: ASLPDRDNSPLH

v_call: TRBV5-6
j_call: TRBJ2-7
cdr3_aa: ASSWDRGFYEQY

v_call: TRBV6-5
j_call: TRBJ1-6
cdr3_aa: ASSYSEPGSPLH

v_call: TRBV6-5
j_call: TRBJ2-2
cdr3_aa: ASRRDTNTGELF

v_call: TRBV4-3
j_call: TRBJ1-1
cdr3_aa: ASSQAGTTEAF

v_call: TRBV5-5
j_call: TRBJ2-1
cdr3_aa: ASKADRARTNEQF

v_call: TRBV5-6
j_call: TRBJ1-1
cdr3_aa: ASSLGQGAEAF

v_call: TRBV5-4
j_call: TRBJ2-7
cdr3_aa: ASSTWRVAYEQY

v_call: TRBV6-6
j_call: TRBJ1-2
cdr3_aa: ASSYPPGGASGYT

v_call: TRBV2
j_call: TRBJ1-5
cdr3_aa: ASSRDTYQPQH

v_call: TRBV7-3
j_call: TRBJ2-7
cdr3_aa: ASSLEGGLAYEQY

v_call: TRBV5-1
j_call: TRBJ2-3
cdr3_aa: ASSRLAGEGTDTQY

v_call: TRBV7-2
j_call: TRBJ2-5
cdr3_aa: ASSLMTGPTQY

v_call: TRBV28
j_call: TRBJ2-7
cdr3_aa: ASRGELTPHEQY

v_call: TRBV27
j_call: TRBJ1-1
cdr3_aa: ASWRTVNTEAF

v_call: TRBV7-2
j_call: TRBJ2-3
cdr3_aa: ASSFYETRSTDTQY

v_call: TRBV5-4
j_call: TRBJ1-5
cdr3_aa: ASSLAGTGNQPQH

v_call: TRBV14
j_call: TRBJ1-4
cdr3_aa: ASSRDSEKLF

v_call: TRBV19
j_call: TRBJ1-2
cdr3_aa: ASSIGPGTGGYT

v_call: TRBV2
j_call: TRBJ2-7
cdr3_aa: ASSDRGLAGGGQY

v_call: TRBV9
j_call: TRBJ2-7
cdr3_aa: ASSVGGGEQY

v_call: TRBV28
j_call: TRBJ1-5
cdr3_aa: ASSKTGPGNQPQH